The subject of this entry is one T cell receptor (beta chain). The source of the sample is a study of control samples from healthy donors and cancer patients. V dropped 5 bases and J dropped 5; count of bases not matched to a gene: 4. The CDR3 runs to 13 residues. Per the germline V gene, CDR1 is LNHDA and CDR2 is SQIVND (reference sequence). The protocol was immunoSEQ multiplex PCR, while the TCRdb copy is restricted to in-frame clones and leaves out a portion. The sample has just under 75,000 clones, less than 90% seen once. Sequencing used blood. This chain connects TRBV19 to TRBJ2-5; 8 positions agree with TRBD2. This sequence was found in a woman aged 45-60 years in good health. The CDR3 here is CASSSGGEETQYF. In nucleotides, the CDR3 is TGTGCCAGTAGTTCGGGAGGGGAGGAGACCCAGTACTTC. Full variable domain (rest looked up from reference TRBV19 and TRBJ2-5): DGGITQSPKYLFRKEGQNVTLSCEQNLNHDAMYWYRQDPGQGLRLIYYSQIVNDFQKGDIAEGYSVSREKKESFPLTVTSAQKNPTAFYLCASSSGGEETQYFGPGTRLLVL.